Each of the 32 T cell receptor beta chains below was sequenced from the same sample in a study of cytomegalovirus exposure and HLA in healthy donors. The PCR used 60 Vbeta and 13 Jbeta primers. Only in-frame clones appear in the TCRdb table, and some are missing; sequencing was by immunoSEQ multiplex PCR. The data contain some 120,000 clones, roughly 86% of them singletons. Sequencing was performed on PBMCs. Receptors were obtained from a man between 18 and 29 years old in good health and CMV-seronegative.

The genes are TRBV11-2 and TRBJ1-1; D remains ambiguous. CDR3 size: 11 residues. V was trimmed by 0 bases and J by 7 bases, leaving 3 bases between them. Germline V lookup: CDR1 SGHAT, CDR2 FQNNGV. In DNA form, the CDR3 reads TGTGCCAGCAGCTTAGACTTTGAAGCTTTCTTT. Translation gives CASSLDFEAFF.

Written as DNA, the CDR3 is TGCGCCAGCAGCCAAGGGGACAGCTCAATCTATGGCTACACCTTC. Its translation is CASSQGDSSIYGYTF. The chain uses TRBV4-1 and TRBJ1-2; 7 bases match TRBD1. Per germline, CDR1 MGHRA and CDR2 YSYEKL. This CDR3 is 15 amino acids long. J gave up 4 bases and V 1 base, and 6 bases lay outside the gene matches.

This clone came up once. The CDR3 nucleotides read TGTGCCAGCAGTTGGGGGGCAGAGACCGGGACTAGCGGGGGGCCATACAATGAGCAGTTCTTC. Its translation is CASSWGAETGTSGGPYNEQFF. The chain joins TRBV7-8 to TRBJ2-1; TRBD2 aligns across 15 bases. Germline V lookup: CDR1 SGHVS, CDR2 FQNEAQ. With 6 bases clipped from V and 4 bases from J, the junction kept 19 bases outside the gene matches. The CDR3 spans 21 residues.

The CDR3 spells CASSLRLAGGGFSYNEQFF. In DNA, the CDR3 is TGTGCCAGCAGCTTGAGGCTAGCGGGGGGCGGGTTCTCCTACAATGAGCAGTTCTTC. V is TRBV5-8 and J is TRBJ2-1; TRBD2 matches at 11 bases. Germline V CDR1 and CDR2: SGHTS, YDEGEE. The CDR3 consists of 19 residues. V lost 1 base and J lost 0; bases outside the gene matches: 9.

V is TRBV6-1 and J is TRBJ1-2, with TRBD1 matching 7 bases. The CDR3 extends over 14 amino acids. Losses at the gene ends were 4 bases for V and 4 bases for J; bases not matched to a gene: 6. Germline V CDR1 and CDR2: MNHNS, SASEGT. CDR3 protein: CASSAWTGAYGYTF. CDR3 sequence (DNA): TGTGCCAGCAGTGCGTGGACAGGCGCCTATGGCTACACCTTC.

The chain links TRBV2 to TRBJ1-4, with D possibly TRBD1 on 5 matching bases. Trimming took 3 bases from V and 2 from J, leaving 7 bases between them. The CDR3 spans 14 residues. Germline V gene sequence: CDR1 SNHLY, CDR2 FYNNEI. Here the CDR3 reads CASSDHRTNEKLFF. The CDR3 bases are TGTGCCAGCAGTGACCACAGGACTAATGAAAAACTGTTTTTT.

The rearrangement joins TRBV5-6 to TRBJ2-3; D possibly corresponds to TRBD2 (5 bases). The CDR3 is made up of 16 amino acids. Germline loops: CDR1 SGHDT, CDR2 YYEEEE. V was pared by 3 bases and J by 5 bases, with 19 bases between. CDR3 in DNA: TGTGCCAGCAGCTGGGAGACCGGGCCCCGAGGAGATACGCAGTATTTT. Translation: CASSWETGPRGDTQYF.

This chain links TRBV5-1 with TRBJ2-7; D possibly corresponds to TRBD2 (6 bases). Trimming stripped 0 bases from V and 4 bases from J, with 8 bases between. The germline CDR1 and CDR2 sequences are SGHRS and YFSETQ. The CDR3 consists of 13 residues. The CDR3 DNA is TGCGCCAGCAGCTTGGATGGGGGGTACGAGCAGTACTTC. Translation: CASSLDGGYEQYF.

This clone was recorded only once. The chain employs TRBV6-1 and TRBJ2-3, with no clear D. The CDR3 has 14 amino acids. CDR1 is MNHNS, CDR2 SASEGT, per germline. Trimming removed 5 bases at V and 6 bases at J, with 15 bases between. The CDR3 sequence is CASSTAPPADTQYF. DNA for the CDR3: TGTGCCAGCAGTACGGCCCCTCCAGCGGATACGCAGTATTTT.

J is TRBJ1-1 and V is TRBV19, with D possibly being TRBD1 (5 bases). The V gene lost 7 bases and the J gene lost 2 bases, with 14 bases spanning the gap. From germline, CDR1 is LNHDA and CDR2 SQIVND (reference sequence). This CDR3 has 14 residues. CDR3 coding DNA: TGTGCCAGTATTCCCCCGGGGACTAACACTGAAGCTTTCTTT. Translation gives CASIPPGTNTEAFF.

This clone came up once. The chain carries TRBV10-3 and TRBJ2-2; D may be TRBD1 (6 bases). The CDR3 is 19 amino acids. Germline values: CDR1 ENHRY, CDR2 SYGVKD. Trimming pared 3 bases from V and 1 base from J, leaving 21 bases between. Here the CDR3 reads CAISESVFPRTVNTGELFF. The CDR3 nucleotides are TGTGCCATCAGTGAAAGCGTCTTTCCCCGGACAGTGAACACCGGGGAGCTGTTTTTT.

As for this clone: Its ends do not fully match the called genes, so a read error is possible. This chain uses TRBV13 with TRBJ1-2, with 8 bases matching TRBD1. This CDR3 has 13 amino acids. CDR1 is PRHDT, CDR2 FYEKMQ, per germline (reference sequence). The CDR3 DNA reads as TGTGCCAGCAGCATAGGACAGGGCGGAGGCTACACCTTC. It translates to CASSIGQGGGYTF.

The CDR3 bases are TGTGCCAGCAGTTACTCCCAGCGGGGGGGCAGAGAGCAGTACTTC. It specifies CASSYSQRGGREQYF. The J gene is TRBJ2-7, the V gene TRBV6-5; 10 nucleotides agree with TRBD2. The CDR3 is 15 residues long. V was pared by 0 bases and J by 7 bases, with 6 bases of the junction left unmatched. Germline assignment: CDR1 MNHEY and CDR2 SVGAGI.

This chain connects TRBV5-6 to TRBJ1-2, with 9 bases lining up with TRBD1. There are 13 residues in the CDR3. Germline CDR1 is SGHDT and CDR2 is YYEEEE. J was trimmed by 6 bases and V by 3 bases; bases with no gene match: 3. Written as DNA, the CDR3 is TGTGCCAGCAGCTGGGACAGGGCCCATGGCTACACCTTC. Its protein is CASSWDRAHGYTF.

The V and J genes are TRBV6-5 and TRBJ1-2; D unclear. The V and J ends lost 7 bases and 0 bases respectively, with 9 bases between them. Germline CDR1 and CDR2: MNHEY and SVGAGI. This CDR3 contains 13 residues. The CDR3 loop is CASNTGANYGYTF. CDR3 in DNA: TGTGCCAGCAATACCGGGGCTAACTATGGCTACACCTTC.

The genes are TRBV10-2 and TRBJ1-5, with 7 bases aligning to TRBD1. J was trimmed by 5 bases and V by 2 bases; bases with no gene match: 9. The germline gives CDR1 WSHSY, CDR2 SAAADI. The CDR3 contains 16 residues. This CDR3 reads CASSEGNRGRDQPQHF. CDR3 DNA sequence: TGCGCCAGCAGTGAGGGGAACAGGGGTAGAGATCAGCCCCAGCATTTT.

The chain uses TRBV15 and TRBJ1-1, with TRBD1 as a possible D gene (5 bases). CDR1 is LNHNV, CDR2 YYDKDF, per germline (reference sequence). The length of the CDR3 is 12 residues. V lost 3 bases and J 10 bases, leaving 12 bases between the germline ends. The CDR3 region is CATSSAWGGAFF. As DNA, the CDR3 is TGTGCCACCAGCAGCGCTTGGGGGGGAGCTTTCTTT.

A word on this clone: Within the sample, other DNA sequences also encode this same CDR3. The V gene is TRBV7-9, the J gene TRBJ2-7; 7 bases agree with TRBD1. Looked up from germline, CDR1 is SEHNR and CDR2 is FQNEAQ (reference sequence). The CDR3 contains 13 residues. V shed 3 bases, J shed 2 bases, and the junction held 1 base outside the gene matches. The CDR3 DNA reads TGTGCCAGCAGCTTGCAGGGGGCCTACGAGCAGTACTTC. It translates to CASSLQGAYEQYF.

The rearrangement links TRBV13 to TRBJ1-3; tentatively, D is TRBD1 (5 bases). CDR1 is PRHDT, CDR2 FYEKMQ, per germline (reference sequence). The CDR3 is 14 residues long. V was clipped by 2 bases and J by 3 bases, with 8 bases between them. The CDR3 is CASSLQGGGNTIYF. CDR3 nucleotides: TGTGCCAGCAGCTTACAGGGAGGTGGAAACACCATATATTTT.

The V call is TRBV9, the J call TRBJ1-2; possibly TRBD1 for D (5 bases). CDR3 length equals 14 residues. Trimming took off 0 bases at V and 3 bases at J, with 9 bases between the two ends. CDR1 is SGDLS, CDR2 YYNGEE, per germline. The CDR3: CASSVGQGHYGYTF. CDR3 in DNA: TGTGCCAGCAGCGTAGGGCAGGGCCACTATGGCTACACCTTC.

The V and J genes are TRBV7-8 and TRBJ2-5; TRBD2 is a possible D gene (5 bases). This CDR3 contains 14 residues. Germline V gene sequence: CDR1 SGHVS, CDR2 FQNEAQ. Trimming took 6 bases from V and 3 from J, leaving 14 bases between them. CDR3 bases: TGTGCCAGCAGTGGACCCGGGAAGAAAGAGACCCAGTACTTC. Translating gives CASSGPGKKETQYF.

The chain has TRBV10-3 and TRBJ1-1, with D perhaps matching TRBD1 (5 bases). V was cut by 4 bases and J by 4 bases, with 22 bases left in between. The CDR3 runs 17 residues. Germline lookup yields CDR1 ENHRY and CDR2 SYGVKD. Here the CDR3 DNA reads TGTGCCATCAGTGGGGATACAGGAACCGATTTGGGCACTGAAGCTTTCTTT. It encodes CAISGDTGTDLGTEAFF.

The chain recombines TRBV5-1 with TRBJ2-2; 8 bases align to TRBD1. Trimming at V came to 3 bases and at J to 4 bases, leaving 5 bases not matched to a gene. The V gene's germline CDR1 is SGHRS and CDR2 YFSETQ. The CDR3 is 15 residues long. CDR3 nucleotides: TGCGCCAGCAGCTCGACAGGGGCGGGCACCGGGGAGCTGTTTTTT. Protein sequence: CASSSTGAGTGELFF.

The chain is built from TRBV7-6 and TRBJ1-2, with D possibly being TRBD1 (5 bases). The CDR3 has 14 residues. CDR1 SGHVS and CDR2 FNYEAQ come from the germline V gene. Trimming stripped 1 base from V and 4 bases from J, with 10 bases between. CDR3 region: CASSLDPGIYGYTF. The CDR3 region has the DNA TGTGCCAGCAGCTTAGATCCAGGGATCTATGGCTACACCTTC.

The rearrangement links TRBV7-6 to TRBJ1-4; perhaps TRBD1 as D (5 bases). Trimming took 5 bases from V and 0 from J, leaving 7 bases between them. From germline, CDR1 is SGHVS and CDR2 FNYEAQ. The CDR3 is 14 residues long. The DNA of the CDR3 is TGTGCCAGCAGCCCGGGGGCAACTAATGAAAAACTGTTTTTT. It codes for CASSPGATNEKLFF. Based on the CDR3 plus reference TRBV7-6 and TRBJ1-4, the full variable domain is GAGVSQSPRYKVTKRGQDVALRCDPISGHVSLYWYRQALGQGPEFLTYFNYEAQQDKSGLPNDRFSAERPEGSISTLTIQRTEQRDSAMYRCASSPGATNEKLFFGSGTQLSVL.

V gene TRBV7-6 combines with J gene TRBJ2-7; TRBD1 matches 10 bases. This CDR3 region has 14 residues. V trimming: 6 bases; J trimming: 5 bases; junction bases outside the gene matches: 7. CDR1 and CDR2 (germline): SGHVS, FNYEAQ. The CDR3 reads CASSTRQGADEQYF. DNA of the CDR3: TGTGCCAGCAGTACAAGACAGGGGGCTGACGAGCAGTACTTC. Complete variable domain (other parts from reference TRBV7-6 and TRBJ2-7): GAGVSQSPRYKVTKRGQDVALRCDPISGHVSLYWYRQALGQGPEFLTYFNYEAQQDKSGLPNDRFSAERPEGSISTLTIQRTEQRDSAMYRCASSTRQGADEQYFGPGTRLTVT.

The CDR3 reads CASSRFITGTGDNSPLHF. The DNA for the CDR3 is TGTGCCAGCAGCCGCTTCATAACCGGGACAGGGGATAATTCACCCCTCCACTTT. J is TRBJ1-6 and V is TRBV11-2; the match to TRBD1 covers 10 bases. Germline values: CDR1 SGHAT, CDR2 FQNNGV. V lost 5 bases and J lost 5; bases outside the gene matches: 12. The CDR3 is 18 amino acids.

The chain recombines TRBV11-3 with TRBJ2-2; 8 nucleotides align to TRBD1. Trimming took 5 bases from V and 1 from J; bases not matched to a gene: 3. CDR1 is SGHNT and CDR2 is YENEEA in the germline V gene. The CDR3 length is 15 residues. CDR3 protein: CASSPTGVNTGELFF. The CDR3 nucleotides read TGTGCCAGCAGCCCGACAGGGGTGAACACCGGGGAGCTGTTTTTT.

V and J are TRBV2 and TRBJ1-2, with D maybe TRBD1 (5 bases). V dropped 3 bases and J dropped 0 bases, with 14 bases sitting between them. Looked up from germline, CDR1 is SNHLY and CDR2 is FYNNEI. CDR3 length: 16 amino acids. DNA of the CDR3: TGTGCCAGCAGTGATCAGGCGGGACCCTCTAACTATGGCTACACCTTC. This encodes CASSDQAGPSNYGYTF. Looking up the rest from reference TRBV2 and TRBJ1-2 gives the full variable domain: EPEVTQTPSHQVTQMGQEVILRCVPISNHLYFYWYRQILGQKVEFLVSFYNNEISEKSEIFDDQFSVERPDGSNFTLKIRSTKLEDSAMYFCASSDQAGPSNYGYTFGSGTRLTVV.

The CDR3 bases are TGTGCCAGCAGTTGGGGAGGAGGGGCTAGCACAGATACGCAGTATTTT. Translation gives CASSWGGGASTDTQYF. J is TRBJ2-3 and V is TRBV6-5; weak D call: TRBD2 (6 bases). The CDR3 contains 16 residues. The germline CDR1 and CDR2 sequences are MNHEY and SVGAGI. Deletions cut 4 bases from V and 0 bases from J, with 14 bases between.

This chain uses TRBV6-5 with TRBJ2-5, with TRBD1 matching over 10 bases. The V gene's germline CDR1 is MNHEY and CDR2 SVGAGI. With V trimmed by 6 bases and J by 4 bases, 5 bases remained unmatched. The CDR3 spans 14 residues. CDR3 sequence: CASSFDRGPETQYF. CDR3 bases: TGTGCCAGCAGCTTCGACAGGGGGCCAGAGACCCAGTACTTC.

This clone was found once. This rearrangement joins TRBV11-2 to TRBJ2-1; TRBD2 is a possible D gene (6 bases). Germline V gene lookup returns CDR1 SGHAT and CDR2 FQNNGV. Trimming left V 3 bases short and J 4 bases short, with 13 bases between. This CDR3 has 15 amino acids. The chain's CDR3 is CASSFIAESYNEQFF. DNA for the CDR3: TGTGCCAGCAGCTTTATAGCGGAGTCTTACAATGAGCAGTTCTTC. The full variable domain, completed using reference TRBV11-2 and TRBJ2-1, is EAGVAQSPRYKIIEKRQSVAFWCNPISGHATLYWYQQILGQGPKLLIQFQNNGVVDDSQLPKDRFSAERLKGVDSTLKIQPAKLEDSAVYLCASSFIAESYNEQFFGPGTRLTVL.